The clone carrying this TCR beta chain was recorded once. Its antigen is as yet unknown. The data belong to a study of T cell responses to AZD1222 COVID-19 vaccine. On the study more broadly: Pooled samples include second doses given at about 4 or 12 weeks.

CDR3 length equals 13 residues. Trimming shortened V by 6 bases and J by 3 bases, and 9 bases separated the two germline ends. The germline V gene encodes CDR1 SQVTM and CDR2 ANQGSEA. Clones were read by immunoSEQ multiplex PCR, and TCRdb kept only the in-frame ones, dropping some. The profile shows 120,000 or so clones, about 90% of them singletons. The study's findings and limits: There were repertoire samples only from the period after the peak T cell response. White British ancestry dominated among donors, who included more females, and clonal diversity was possibly underestimated. Spike-specific TCRs gained breadth and depth after people received two AZD1222 doses.

This TCR was sampled from an adult in good health. Sequencing used peripheral blood, obtained on day 0 of AZD1222 vaccination. The chain couples TRBV29-1 to TRBJ2-6, with D unresolved. The CDR3 region is CSVRAHGANVLTF. The CDR3 coding sequence is TGCAGCGTACGGGCCCATGGGGCCAACGTCCTGACTTTC. Full variable domain (remainder filled in from reference TRBV29-1 and TRBJ2-6): SAVISQKPSRDICQRGTSLTIQCQVDSQVTMMFWYRQQPGQSLTLIATANQGSEATYESGFVIDKFPISRPNLTFSTLTVSNMSPEDSSIYLCSVRAHGANVLTFGAGSRLTVL.